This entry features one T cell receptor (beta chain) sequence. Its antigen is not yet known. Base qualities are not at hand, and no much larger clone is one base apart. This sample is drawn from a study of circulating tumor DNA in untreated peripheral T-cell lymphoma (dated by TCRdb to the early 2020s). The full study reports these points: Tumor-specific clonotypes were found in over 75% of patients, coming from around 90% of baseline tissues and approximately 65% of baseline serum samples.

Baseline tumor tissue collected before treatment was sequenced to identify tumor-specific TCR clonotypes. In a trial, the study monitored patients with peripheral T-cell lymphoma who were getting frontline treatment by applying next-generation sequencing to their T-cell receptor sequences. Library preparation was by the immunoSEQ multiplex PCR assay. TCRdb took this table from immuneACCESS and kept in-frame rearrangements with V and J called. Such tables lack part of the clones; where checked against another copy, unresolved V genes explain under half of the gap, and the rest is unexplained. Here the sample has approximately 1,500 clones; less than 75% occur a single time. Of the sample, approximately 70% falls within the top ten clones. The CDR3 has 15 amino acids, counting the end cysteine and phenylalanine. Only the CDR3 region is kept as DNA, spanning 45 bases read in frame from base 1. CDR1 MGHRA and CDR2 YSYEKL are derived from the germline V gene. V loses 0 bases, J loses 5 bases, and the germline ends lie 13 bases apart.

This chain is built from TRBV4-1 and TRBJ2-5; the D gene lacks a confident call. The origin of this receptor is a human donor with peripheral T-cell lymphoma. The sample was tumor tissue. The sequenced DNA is TGCGCCAGCAGCCAAGATGAGGTATCGGCGGAGACCCAGTACTTC. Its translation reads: CASSQDEVSAETQYF.